Here is one TCR beta chain with its context. This specimen comes from a study of blood T cell repertoires in COVID-19. The protocol was immunoSEQ multiplex PCR, while the TCRdb copy is restricted to in-frame clones and leaves out a portion. The data contain about 120,000 clones, approximately 90% of them seen just once; the ten biggest clones take up approximately 1.7%. CDR1 is SGHRS, CDR2 YFSETQ, per germline. CDR3 size: 13 residues. Trimming removed 2 bases at V and 5 bases at J, with 8 bases between. This clonotype was sampled from a human donor with active COVID-19. The donor label of this sample is uncertain. The sequenced sample consisted of peripheral blood. This sequence joins TRBV5-1 and TRBJ2-1; D is possibly TRBD2 (5 bases). The DNA of the CDR3 is TGCGCCAGCAGCTTCTACGGGGACAATGAGCAGTTCTTC. Translating gives CASSFYGDNEQFF.